The clone carrying this TCR beta chain has only a few counts. The antigen is undetermined. This sample stems from a study of cytomegalovirus exposure and HLA in healthy donors. Germline CDR1 reads SGHDT; CDR2 reads YYEEEE. The V and J ends lost 1 base and 6 bases respectively, with 10 bases between them. The CDR3 covers 14 residues. General study results and limits: Being productive about 90% or about 30% of the time was typical of most TCR beta V segments in an earlier analysis. Many donors shared some public TCRs, even though most TCR sequences were rare. Sequences of the TCR beta chain were said to predict the HLA-A and HLA-B alleles of most subjects accurately.

The PCR had 60 Vbeta and 13 Jbeta primers. This table comes from immunoSEQ multiplex PCR, and its TCRdb copy is limited to in-frame clones, with some not included. This sample yields approximately 140,000 clones, of which roughly 80% are seen a single time; approximately 0.9% belongs to the top ten. Samples came from healthy bone marrow donors. The sequenced material came from PBMCs. The receptor was derived from a man between 18 and 35 years old in good health and CMV-seronegative. This chain uses TRBV5-6 with TRBJ2-2; D remains ambiguous. The CDR3 bases are TGTGCCAGCAGCTTGCCCGAGGAGCCCGGGGAGCTGTTTTTT. It yields the protein CASSLPEEPGELFF.